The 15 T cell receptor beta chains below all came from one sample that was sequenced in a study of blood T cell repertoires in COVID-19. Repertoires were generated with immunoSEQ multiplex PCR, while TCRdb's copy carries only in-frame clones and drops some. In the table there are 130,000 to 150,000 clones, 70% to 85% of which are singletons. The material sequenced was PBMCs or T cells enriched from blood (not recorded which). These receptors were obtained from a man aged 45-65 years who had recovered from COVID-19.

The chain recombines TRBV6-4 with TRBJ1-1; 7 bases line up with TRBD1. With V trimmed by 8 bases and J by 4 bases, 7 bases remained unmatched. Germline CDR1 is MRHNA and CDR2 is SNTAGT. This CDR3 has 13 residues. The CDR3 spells CASRQGPSTEAFF. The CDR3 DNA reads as TGTGCCAGCCGACAGGGCCCCAGCACTGAAGCTTTCTTT.

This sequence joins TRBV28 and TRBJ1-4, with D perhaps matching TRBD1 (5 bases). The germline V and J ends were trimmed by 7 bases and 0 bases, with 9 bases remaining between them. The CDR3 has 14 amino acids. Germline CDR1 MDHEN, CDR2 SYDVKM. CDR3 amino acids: CASMGGATNEKLFF. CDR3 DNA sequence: TGTGCCAGCATGGGGGGAGCAACTAATGAAAAACTGTTTTTT.

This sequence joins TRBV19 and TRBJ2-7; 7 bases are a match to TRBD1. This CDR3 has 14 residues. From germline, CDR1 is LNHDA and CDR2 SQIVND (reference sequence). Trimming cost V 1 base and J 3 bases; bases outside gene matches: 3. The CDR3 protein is CASSIGTGRYEQYF. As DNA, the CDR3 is TGTGCCAGTAGTATAGGGACAGGCCGCTACGAGCAGTACTTC. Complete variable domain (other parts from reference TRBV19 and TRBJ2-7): DGGITQSPKYLFRKEGQNVTLSCEQNLNHDAMYWYRQDPGQGLRLIYYSQIVNDFQKGDIAEGYSVSREKKESFPLTVTSAQKNPTAFYLCASSIGTGRYEQYFGPGTRLTVT.

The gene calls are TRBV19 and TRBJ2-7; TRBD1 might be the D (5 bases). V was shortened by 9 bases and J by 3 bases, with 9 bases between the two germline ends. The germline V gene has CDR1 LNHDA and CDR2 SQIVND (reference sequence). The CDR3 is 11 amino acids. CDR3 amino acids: CASSGNYEQYF. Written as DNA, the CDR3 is TGTGCCAGCTCAGGGAACTACGAGCAGTACTTC.

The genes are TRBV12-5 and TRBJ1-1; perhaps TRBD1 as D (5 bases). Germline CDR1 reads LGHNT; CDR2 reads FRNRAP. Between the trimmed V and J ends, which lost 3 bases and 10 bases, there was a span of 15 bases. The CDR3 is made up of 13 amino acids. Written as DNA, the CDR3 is TGTGCTAGTGGTTTCCGCCCGACAGAGCGAGCTTTCTTT. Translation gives CASGFRPTERAFF.

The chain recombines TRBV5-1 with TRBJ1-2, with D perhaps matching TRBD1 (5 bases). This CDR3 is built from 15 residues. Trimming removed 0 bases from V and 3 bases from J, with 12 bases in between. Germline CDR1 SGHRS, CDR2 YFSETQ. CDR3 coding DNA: TGCGCCAGCAGCTTGGCAGTTGGAGGGGACTATGGCTACACCTTC. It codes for CASSLAVGGDYGYTF.

CDR3 sequence reads: CASSLGGWGEQFF. As DNA, the CDR3 is TGTGCCAGCAGCTTGGGTGGTTGGGGCGAGCAGTTCTTC. This chain links TRBV5-8 with TRBJ2-1; possible D gene TRBD1, 5 bases. The length of the CDR3 is 13 residues. Germline CDR1 SGHTS, CDR2 YDEGEE. Trimming took off 0 bases at V and 10 bases at J, with 11 bases between the two ends.

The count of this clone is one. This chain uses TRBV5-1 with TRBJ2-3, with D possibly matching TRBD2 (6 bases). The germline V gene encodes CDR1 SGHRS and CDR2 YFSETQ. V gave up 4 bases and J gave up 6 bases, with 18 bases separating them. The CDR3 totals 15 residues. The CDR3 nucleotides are TGCGCCAGCAGCATAGGACTATTCGATAGGGATACGCAGTATTTT. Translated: CASSIGLFDRDTQYF.

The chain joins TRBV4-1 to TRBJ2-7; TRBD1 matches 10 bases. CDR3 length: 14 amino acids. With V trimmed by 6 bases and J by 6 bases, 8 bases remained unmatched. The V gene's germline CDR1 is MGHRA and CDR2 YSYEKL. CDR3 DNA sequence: TGCGCCAGCAGGACCGGGACAGGGGTCCTCGAGCAGTACTTC. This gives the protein CASRTGTGVLEQYF.

The CDR3 is CASSVALEEKLFF. CDR3 sequence (DNA): TGTGCCAGCAGCGTTGCCTTGGAGGAAAAACTGTTTTTT. V and J are TRBV7-9 and TRBJ1-4; D unclear. CDR1 is SEHNR, CDR2 FQNEAQ, per germline (reference sequence). CDR3 length: 13 amino acids. The V gene lost 5 bases and the J gene lost 8 bases, with 12 bases spanning the gap.

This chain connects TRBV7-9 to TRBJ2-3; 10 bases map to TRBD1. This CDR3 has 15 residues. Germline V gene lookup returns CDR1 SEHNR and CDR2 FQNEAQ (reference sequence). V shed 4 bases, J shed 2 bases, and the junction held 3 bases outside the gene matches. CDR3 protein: CASSYGQGDTDTQYF. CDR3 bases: TGTGCCAGCAGCTATGGACAGGGGGACACAGATACGCAGTATTTT.

The CDR3 is CASSFVGGQPQHF. The CDR3 coding sequence is TGTGCCAGCAGTTTTGTGGGGGGTCAGCCCCAGCATTTT. The gene calls are TRBV12-3 or TRBV12-4 and TRBJ1-5, with a weak D call TRBD1 (5 bases). The CDR3 spans 13 residues. The V end lost 3 bases, the J end lost 6 bases, and 9 bases lay between the germline ends.

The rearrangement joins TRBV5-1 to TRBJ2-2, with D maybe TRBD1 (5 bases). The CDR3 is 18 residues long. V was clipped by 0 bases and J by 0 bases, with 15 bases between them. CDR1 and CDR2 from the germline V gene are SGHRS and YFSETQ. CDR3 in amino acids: CASSLASIRASNTGELFF. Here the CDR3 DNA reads TGCGCCAGCAGCTTGGCATCGATCAGGGCCTCGAACACCGGGGAGCTGTTTTTT.

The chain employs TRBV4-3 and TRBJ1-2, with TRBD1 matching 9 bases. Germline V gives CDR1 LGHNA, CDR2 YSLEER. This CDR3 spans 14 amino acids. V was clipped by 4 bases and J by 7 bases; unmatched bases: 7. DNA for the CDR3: TGCGCCAGCAGCCTTGTACAGGGGGCAAGTGGCTACACCTTC. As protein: CASSLVQGASGYTF.

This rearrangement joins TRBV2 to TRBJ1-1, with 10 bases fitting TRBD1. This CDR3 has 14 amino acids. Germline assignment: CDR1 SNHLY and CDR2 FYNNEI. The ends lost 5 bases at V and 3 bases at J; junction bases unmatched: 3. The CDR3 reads CASSRDRGDTEAFF. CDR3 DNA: TGTGCCAGCAGTAGGGACAGGGGAGACACTGAAGCTTTCTTT.